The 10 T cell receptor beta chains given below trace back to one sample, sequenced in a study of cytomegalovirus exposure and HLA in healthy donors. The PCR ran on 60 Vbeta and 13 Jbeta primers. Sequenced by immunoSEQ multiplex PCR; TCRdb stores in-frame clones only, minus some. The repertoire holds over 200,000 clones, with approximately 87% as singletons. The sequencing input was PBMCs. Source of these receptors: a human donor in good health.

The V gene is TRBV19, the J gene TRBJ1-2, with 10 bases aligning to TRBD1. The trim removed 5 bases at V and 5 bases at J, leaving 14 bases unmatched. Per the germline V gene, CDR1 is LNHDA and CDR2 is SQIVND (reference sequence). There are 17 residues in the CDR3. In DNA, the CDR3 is TGTGCCAGTAGTGTAACCGGGACAGGGGCTCGGGAGTATGGCTACACCTTC. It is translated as CASSVTGTGAREYGYTF.

The CDR3 DNA is TGTGCCTGGAGGACCGGGACAGGGTACTACGAGCAGTACTTC. This sequence encodes CAWRTGTGYYEQYF. J is TRBJ2-7 and V is TRBV30; 9 bases are a match to TRBD1. Per germline, CDR1 GTSNPN and CDR2 SVGIG (reference sequence). The CDR3 is 14 residues long. J was trimmed by 3 bases and V by 3 bases; bases with no gene match: 6.

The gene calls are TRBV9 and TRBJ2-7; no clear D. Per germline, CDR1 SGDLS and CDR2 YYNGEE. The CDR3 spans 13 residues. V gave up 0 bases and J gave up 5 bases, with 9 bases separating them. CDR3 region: CASSVGDLNEQYF. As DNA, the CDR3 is TGTGCCAGCAGCGTAGGAGATCTCAACGAGCAGTACTTC.

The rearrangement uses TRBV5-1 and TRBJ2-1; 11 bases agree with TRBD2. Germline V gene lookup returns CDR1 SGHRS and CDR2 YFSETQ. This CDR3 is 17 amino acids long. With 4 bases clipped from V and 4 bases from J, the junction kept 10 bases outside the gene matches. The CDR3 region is CASSPRGGTSGYNEQFF. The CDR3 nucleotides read TGCGCCAGCAGCCCACGGGGCGGGACTAGCGGATACAATGAGCAGTTCTTC.

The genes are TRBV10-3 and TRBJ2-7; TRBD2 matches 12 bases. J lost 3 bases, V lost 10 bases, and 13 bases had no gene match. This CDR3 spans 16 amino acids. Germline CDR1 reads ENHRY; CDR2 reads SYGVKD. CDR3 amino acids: CATGAPGLAGSYEQYF. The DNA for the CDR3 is TGTGCCACCGGGGCTCCGGGACTAGCGGGCAGCTACGAGCAGTACTTC.

CDR3 protein: CASSPGQVSNQPQHF. The CDR3 DNA is TGTGCCAGCAGCCCGGGACAGGTCAGCAATCAGCCCCAGCATTTT. The genes are TRBV6-1 and TRBJ1-5, with 8 nucleotides matching TRBD1. The CDR3 has 15 amino acids. Germline V gene data show CDR1 as MNHNS and CDR2 as SASEGT. After removal of 6 bases from V and 1 base from J, the junction contained 5 bases not matched to a gene.

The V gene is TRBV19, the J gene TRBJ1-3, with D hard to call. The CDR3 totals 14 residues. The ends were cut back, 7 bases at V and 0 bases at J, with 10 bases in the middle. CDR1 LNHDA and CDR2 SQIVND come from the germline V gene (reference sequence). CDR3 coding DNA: TGTGCCAGTACAAACCCGAGCTCTGGAAACACCATATATTTT. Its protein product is CASTNPSSGNTIYF.

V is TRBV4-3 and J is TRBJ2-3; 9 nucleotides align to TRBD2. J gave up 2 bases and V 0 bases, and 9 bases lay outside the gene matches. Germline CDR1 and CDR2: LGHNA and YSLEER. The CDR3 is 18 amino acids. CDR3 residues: CASSQEWEREAHTDTQYF. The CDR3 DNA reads TGCGCCAGCAGCCAAGAGTGGGAGCGGGAGGCACACACAGATACGCAGTATTTT.

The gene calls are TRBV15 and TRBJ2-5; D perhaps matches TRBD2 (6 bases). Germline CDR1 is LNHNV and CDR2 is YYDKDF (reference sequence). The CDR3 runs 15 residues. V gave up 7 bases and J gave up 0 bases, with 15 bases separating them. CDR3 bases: TGTGCCACCAACCCTAGCGTACACCACCAAGAGACCCAGTACTTC. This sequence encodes CATNPSVHHQETQYF.

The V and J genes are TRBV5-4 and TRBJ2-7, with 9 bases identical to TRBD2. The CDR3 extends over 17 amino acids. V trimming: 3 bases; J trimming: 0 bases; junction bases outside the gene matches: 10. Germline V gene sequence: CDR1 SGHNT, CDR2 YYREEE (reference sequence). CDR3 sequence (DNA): TGTGCCAGCAGCTCCCAAGTTAGCGGGAGACTCTCCTACGAGCAGTACTTC. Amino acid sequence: CASSSQVSGRLSYEQYF.